A single TCR beta chain is shown here with its context. This receptor's antigen is unknown. The junction departs from the called germline gene at one end, perhaps through a read error. This sample is drawn from a study of tumor and adjacent non-tumor tissue in lung cancer (dated by TCRdb to the late 2010s). Concerning the study at large: By cancer type, the cohort comprised approximately 12 adenocarcinoma patients, 2 squamous cell carcinoma patients and 1 small cell lung cancer patient. The approximately 15 enrolled patients, of whom around 10 were men and 5 were women, were aged 31 to 76 years and were diagnosed with TNM stage I to III disease. Sequencing produced around 130,000,000 productive TCRbeta reads in total, an average of about 4 million reads per sample. Using bulk TCRbeta repertoires from under 18 lung cancer patients, the study set lung tumor tissue side by side with matched distant non-tumor lung tissue. For each patient, one tumor sample and one normal lung sample were taken, giving approximately 33 paired specimens that underwent TCRbeta CDR3 sequencing.

RNA was extracted from bulk unsorted tissue and checked for quality with a NanoDrop ND-1000 and an Agilent 2100. For the normal lung samples, distant non-tumor tissue was collected more than 3 cm away from the tumor edge. The donors were newly diagnosed lung cancer patients admitted for thoracic surgery in China from August to November 2014 who had not received prior chemotherapy. Anyone who had undergone radiotherapy or chemotherapy before, or who had another cancer at the same time, was left out of the study. Surgical tissue pieces of roughly 1-2 cm3 were preserved in RNAlater solution and stored at -80 °C until use. For CDR1 and CDR2, the germline V gene lists SGHDT and YYEEEE. Counted from cysteine to phenylalanine, this CDR3 has 14 amino acids. The sequence is cut down to CDR3 DNA, 42 bases in frame from base 1. The protocol used for the library was multiplex PCR. The reads were generated on an Illumina HiSeq 2500. Following protocols modified from ARM-PCR, the researchers constructed TCRbeta libraries through three rounds of nested PCR with primers (Table S4). Before sequencing, PCR products of 200-500 bp were cut from the gel and purified using the QIAquick gel extraction kit. The authors' analysis ran thus. Reads were cleaned with Trimmomatic, merged with FLASH into complete CDR3 sequences, and assigned to V(D)J germline segments with MiTCR. Clonal diversity was calculated as the inverse Simpson's index using VDJtools. Productive reads were defined as in-frame sequences without a premature stop codon. The public reads were quality trimmed at Q25 with fastp and then assembled into clones with MiXCR by TCRdb, keeping productive beta chains. Each record represents a unique CDR3 protein, reported with the most common genes and DNA among its rows. What appears here as the V and J calls and clone size reflects TCRdb's work, not the paper's. This sample is represented by some 68,000 distinct CDR3 sequences; about 77% of them were singletons. The top ten constitute 40% to 50% of the sample.

The investigation overall reported the following: TCR diversity was significantly higher in younger patients, and higher tumor TCR diversity was associated with shorter overall and disease-free survival. A significantly larger cumulative share of the repertoire was made up by the top 100 clones in normal lung than in tumor tissue. Tumor tissue showed significantly greater TCR diversity (inverse Simpson) than normal lung tissue (about 410 vs 180, P = 0.0075, Mann-Whitney U test). Only around 14 patients were in the cohort, and the authors stated that larger samples and more detailed clinical data are needed. Neither the sequencing platform nor unique molecular identifiers are named or mentioned anywhere in the methods. Peripheral blood was not sequenced, so blood TCRbeta repertoires in these lung cancer patients were not examined.

This chain joins TRBV5-6 to TRBJ1-2; D gene: possibly TRBD1, on 5 matching bases. Sample: distant non-tumor lung tissue. This receptor was taken from a man aged 55-75 years with non-small cell lung cancer. The DNA reads as follows: TGTGTCAGCAGCTTGGGGCACGCGAAGGGTGGCTACATCTTC. This is translated as CVSSLGHAKGGYIF.